Shown below are 21 T cell receptor beta chains from a single sample sequenced in a study of cytomegalovirus exposure and HLA in healthy donors. The PCR had 60 Vbeta and 13 Jbeta primers. Method: immunoSEQ multiplex PCR; TCRdb's copy keeps in-frame clones and lacks some. In the table there are approximately 150,000 clones, around 75% of which are singletons. Sequences were obtained from PBMCs. These receptors were taken from a male donor in good health and CMV-seronegative.

This clone was seen more than once but under ten times. V and J are TRBV5-6 and TRBJ1-3; 7 bases match TRBD1. After removal of 7 bases from V and 2 bases from J, the junction contained 12 bases not matched to a gene. The CDR3 extends over 16 amino acids. The germline V gene has CDR1 SGHDT and CDR2 YYEEEE. The CDR3 DNA follows: TGTGCCAGCGCAGCTTACCGACAGGGAACTGGAAACACCATATATTTT. Protein product: CASAAYRQGTGNTIYF.

This clone was found a few times. The V call is TRBV20-1, the J call TRBJ2-1; tentative D call: TRBD2 (5 bases). The length of the CDR3 is 11 residues. Germline loops: CDR1 DFQATT, CDR2 SNEGSKA (reference sequence). The V and J ends lost 6 bases and 8 bases respectively, with 11 bases between them. The CDR3 nucleotides are TGCAGTGCCAAGAGAGGGCATGAGCAGTTCTTC. Its translation is CSAKRGHEQFF.

The CDR3, as DNA: TGTGCCAGCCGGGGGGAGAGAGATCAGCCCCAGCATTTT. It yields the protein CASRGERDQPQHF. The V call is TRBV28, the J call TRBJ1-5, with D maybe TRBD1 (5 bases). CDR1 and CDR2 (germline): MDHEN, SYDVKM. CDR3 length: 13 amino acids. V was trimmed by 8 bases and J by 5 bases, leaving 13 bases between them.

This chain connects TRBV27 to TRBJ2-7; possible D gene TRBD1, 6 bases. V gave up 2 bases and J gave up 2 bases, with 10 bases separating them. The CDR3 consists of 14 residues. Germline V gene data show CDR1 as MNHEY and CDR2 as SMNVEV (reference sequence). CDR3 sequence (DNA): TGTGCCAGCAGTTTAATACAGGGAGCCTACGAGCAGTACTTC. This codes for CASSLIQGAYEQYF.

The chain uses TRBV7-8 and TRBJ2-7; a possible D gene is TRBD2 (5 bases). V was cut by 8 bases and J by 2 bases, with 16 bases left in between. Germline CDR1 reads SGHVS; CDR2 reads FQNEAQ. The CDR3 is 14 amino acids. CDR3 sequence: CASRSNGNPYEQYF. The CDR3 DNA follows: TGTGCCAGCCGCTCTAACGGGAACCCCTACGAGCAGTACTTC.

The CDR3 DNA sequence: TGTGCCAGCAGACCCTTAGCGGCCTCCTACGAGCAGTACTTC. Encoded protein: CASRPLAASYEQYF. This chain links TRBV28 with TRBJ2-7; a weak D match, TRBD2 (6 bases). V was clipped by 6 bases and J by 0 bases, with 12 bases between them. Germline-derived CDR1 and CDR2 are MDHEN and SYDVKM. This CDR3 is built from 14 residues.

This clone came up a few times. The chain joins TRBV6-1 to TRBJ1-1; weak D call: TRBD1 (6 bases). CDR1 and CDR2 (germline): MNHNS, SASEGT. V dropped 4 bases and J dropped 2 bases, with 14 bases sitting between them. The CDR3 covers 15 residues. The CDR3, as DNA: TGTGCCAGCAGTGGAAACAGGGTGGGTAACACTGAAGCTTTCTTT. Protein product: CASSGNRVGNTEAFF.

The rearrangement links TRBV6-5 to TRBJ2-5; TRBD2 is a possible D gene (5 bases). CDR3 length equals 12 residues. Trimming removed 4 bases at V and 5 bases at J, with 8 bases between. Germline values: CDR1 MNHEY, CDR2 SVGAGI. CDR3 DNA sequence: TGTGCCAGCAGTTCCCCGGGGGAGACCCAGTACTTC. It translates to CASSSPGETQYF.

Written as DNA, the CDR3 is TGTGCCAGTAGTATAGGCAGGGGAGAGACCCAGTACTTC. This gives the protein CASSIGRGETQYF. This chain joins TRBV19 and TRBJ2-5, with D perhaps matching TRBD1 (6 bases). This CDR3 has 13 residues. CDR1 and CDR2 (germline): LNHDA, SQIVND (reference sequence). Trimming left V 1 base short and J 4 bases short, with 7 bases between.

The chain joins TRBV27 to TRBJ1-1; D uncertain. The CDR3 extends over 14 amino acids. The germline CDR1 and CDR2 sequences are MNHEY and SMNVEV (reference sequence). Trimming took off 1 base at V and 1 base at J, with 7 bases between the two ends. The CDR3 DNA follows: TGTGCCAGCAGTTTATTCGGAGCGAACACTGAAGCTTTCTTT. It encodes CASSLFGANTEAFF.

This rearrangement joins TRBV6-5 to TRBJ1-1; 8 nucleotides line up with TRBD1. Germline loops: CDR1 MNHEY, CDR2 SVGAGI. The CDR3 covers 13 residues. V dropped 7 bases and J dropped 7; count of bases not matched to a gene: 8. The chain's CDR3 is CASTDPGQVEAFF. The CDR3 bases are TGTGCCAGCACCGACCCGGGACAGGTTGAAGCTTTCTTT.

V usage is TRBV11-3 and J usage is TRBJ2-1; 9 bases match TRBD2. J gave up 6 bases and V 5 bases, and 8 bases lay outside the gene matches. This CDR3 has 15 residues. The germline CDR1 and CDR2 sequences are SGHNT and YENEEA. DNA for the CDR3: TGTGCCAGCAGCCCAGGTAGTAGCGGGAGCAATGAGCAGTTCTTC. It yields the protein CASSPGSSGSNEQFF.

This chain uses TRBV6-5 with TRBJ2-2, with 9 nucleotides matching TRBD1. V trimming: 6 bases; J trimming: 3 bases; junction bases outside the gene matches: 5. Germline V gene sequence: CDR1 MNHEY, CDR2 SVGAGI. The CDR3 consists of 15 residues. The CDR3 DNA sequence: TGTGCCAGCAGGATGGGACAGGGATACACCGGGGAGCTGTTTTTT. The encoded protein is CASRMGQGYTGELFF.

The rearrangement uses TRBV28 and TRBJ1-1; no definite D call. The germline V gene encodes CDR1 MDHEN and CDR2 SYDVKM. Trimming cost V 4 bases and J 2 bases, with 14 bases left between them. This CDR3 comprises 15 residues. CDR3 loop: CASSSTGRGNTEAFF. The CDR3 DNA reads TGTGCCAGCAGTTCCACGGGTCGAGGAAACACTGAAGCTTTCTTT.

The chain uses TRBV18 and TRBJ2-5; 9 nucleotides match TRBD1. The junction had 3 bases not matched to a gene; V was cut back by 5 bases and J by 5 bases. The CDR3 totals 13 residues. The germline CDR1 and CDR2 sequences are KGHSH and LQKENI. The CDR3 sequence: CASSGQGMETQYF. Here the CDR3 DNA reads TGTGCCAGCTCAGGACAGGGGATGGAGACCCAGTACTTC.

The rearrangement joins TRBV29-1 to TRBJ1-5; the match to TRBD1 covers 7 bases. The CDR3 covers 13 residues. Germline loops: CDR1 SQVTM, CDR2 ANQGSEA. After removal of 6 bases from V and 6 bases from J, the junction contained 8 bases not matched to a gene. The CDR3 sequence: CSVGTGEAQPQHF. The CDR3 DNA reads TGCAGCGTGGGAACAGGGGAGGCTCAGCCCCAGCATTTT.

The V gene is TRBV11-2, the J gene TRBJ1-2; TRBD1 is a possible D gene (6 bases). Germline CDR1 and CDR2: SGHAT and FQNNGV. The V end was cut by 1 base, the J end by 4 bases, with 7 bases between. This CDR3 is 13 amino acids long. For the CDR3, the DNA is TGTGCCAGCAGCTTAGGCAGGGGCTATGGCTACACCTTC. This gives the protein CASSLGRGYGYTF.

V usage is TRBV27 and J usage is TRBJ2-7; 8 bases map to TRBD2. Germline V gene sequence: CDR1 MNHEY, CDR2 SMNVEV (reference sequence). The trim removed 2 bases at V and 0 bases at J, leaving 6 bases unmatched. The CDR3 runs to 16 residues. This chain's CDR3 is CASSLLGTSGSYEQYF. As DNA, the CDR3 is TGTGCCAGCAGTTTACTGGGCACTAGCGGCTCCTACGAGCAGTACTTC.

The table lists this clone with a few counts. The genes are TRBV9 and TRBJ2-3; D is unclear. CDR1 SGDLS and CDR2 YYNGEE come from the germline V gene. CDR3 length: 15 residues. Trimming took off 0 bases at V and 0 bases at J, with 8 bases between the two ends. CDR3 nucleotide sequence: TGTGCCAGCAGCGTAGCGGGTCCTAGCACAGATACGCAGTATTTT. It translates to CASSVAGPSTDTQYF.

The chain carries TRBV28 and TRBJ1-2; 7 bases line up with TRBD1. Germline values: CDR1 MDHEN, CDR2 SYDVKM. With 3 bases clipped from V and 3 bases from J, the junction kept 7 bases outside the gene matches. This CDR3 comprises 15 residues. CDR3 sequence (DNA): TGTGCCAGCAGTTTCGGAACAGGGGTGCACTATGGCTACACCTTC. This translates into CASSFGTGVHYGYTF.

This clone was observed a handful of times. The genes are TRBV27 and TRBJ2-7; 10 bases are shared with TRBD1. The germline V gene has CDR1 MNHEY and CDR2 SMNVEV (reference sequence). With V trimmed by 6 bases and J by 3 bases, 8 bases remained unmatched. This CDR3 is 15 amino acids long. The CDR3 sequence is CASRPGTGADYEQYF. CDR3 DNA sequence: TGTGCCAGCAGACCCGGGACAGGGGCAGACTACGAGCAGTACTTC.